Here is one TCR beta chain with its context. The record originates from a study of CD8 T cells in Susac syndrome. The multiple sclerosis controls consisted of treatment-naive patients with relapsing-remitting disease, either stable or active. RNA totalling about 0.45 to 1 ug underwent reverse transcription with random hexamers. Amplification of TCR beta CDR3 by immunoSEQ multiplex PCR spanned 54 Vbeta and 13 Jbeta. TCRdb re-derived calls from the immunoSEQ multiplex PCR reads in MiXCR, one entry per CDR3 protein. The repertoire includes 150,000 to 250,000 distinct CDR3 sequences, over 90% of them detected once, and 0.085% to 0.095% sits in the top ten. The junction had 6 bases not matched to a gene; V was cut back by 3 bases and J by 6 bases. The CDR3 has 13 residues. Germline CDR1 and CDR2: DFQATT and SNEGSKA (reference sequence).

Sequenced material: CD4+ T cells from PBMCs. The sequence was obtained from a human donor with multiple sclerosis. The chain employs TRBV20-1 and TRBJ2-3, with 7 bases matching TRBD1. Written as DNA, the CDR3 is TGCAGTGCTAGGGCGACAGGGCCCGATACGCAGTATTTT. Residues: CSARATGPDTQYF.